The subject of this entry is one T cell receptor beta chain. No cognate antigen has been identified for it. Base qualities are not recorded, but no much larger clone differs from it by a single base. A second Seattle source provided samples from volunteer blood donors who had recovered from COVID-19. The collaborating institutions used their own protocols to collect whole blood in K2EDTA tubes. For TCRbeta analysis, collaborator samples were shipped as frozen whole blood, as isolated PBMCs, or as DNA extracted from either sample type. TCRbeta CDR3 regions were amplified from genomic DNA using the immunoSEQ Assay, a bias-controlled multiplex PCR. Regarding the original processing steps: The number of nucleated cells in each sample was estimated by amplification of reference gene primers within the assay. To quantify the absolute abundance of each unique TCRbeta CDR3 rearrangement, sequence reads were collapsed and filtered. For each sample, productive Simpson clonality was calculated as the square root of Simpson's diversity index over productive rearrangements. TCRdb holds this immuneACCESS table with in-frame rearrangements only. Some clones are missing; in checked studies, unresolved V genes explain under half, and the rest has no known cause. V and J calls and clone size come straight from that table; D and trimming were deduced from the DNA. For this sample there are hundreds of thousands of clones; under 95% appear just once. The ten largest clones take up 2.5% to 4% of the sample.

The source of the sample is a study of blood T cell repertoires in COVID-19 (TCRdb year 2020). About the study as a whole: The collaborator samples originated in the United States, Italy and Spain and spanned the acute and convalescent phases of COVID-19. The prospective study material was composed of cDNA or gDNA derived from T cells, B-cell-depleted T cells, or PBMCs. Deeply sampled blood TCRbeta repertoires from subjects exposed to, actively infected with, or recovered from COVID-19 were included in the dataset. The repertoires were released in a freely available public database intended as a resource for research on the immune response to SARS-CoV-2. The samples were drawn from the first 160 participants of the ongoing ImmuneRACE study and from 1,254 subjects provided by 6 global collaborators. A de-identified subject ID, COVID-19 status, age in years and sex were almost always included in the sample metadata. Where available, HLA class I and class II types were taken from metadata supplied by the sample provider and were not determined by assay-based typing. Study-wide conclusions, independent of this receptor: The quantity of clinical and demographic metadata differed by source and by participant and was supplied without curation.

The junction shows trimming of 2 bases on V and 3 bases on J, and the gene matches do not reach 10 bases of it. From cysteine to phenylalanine, the CDR3 is 18 amino acids long. Only CDR3 DNA is held: 54 bases, read in frame from base 1. CDR1 SGHDT and CDR2 YYEEEE are derived from the germline V gene. The chain is assembled from TRBV5-6 and TRBJ2-6, with TRBD1 identical over 8 junction bases. Sequencing was performed on peripheral blood. This TCR was sampled from a woman aged 18-29 years who had recovered from COVID-19. The nucleotide sequence reads as follows: TGTGCCAGCAGCTTTCTAACAGGGGGGACCCTTGGGGCCAACGTCCTGACTTTC. Translated, it gives CASSFLTGGTLGANVLTF. Outside the CDR3, residues come from the reference TRBV5-6 and TRBJ2-6 proteins, so the full variable domain is: DAGVTQSPTHLIKTRGQQVTLRCSPKSGHDTVSWYQQALGQGPQFIFQYYEEEERQRGNFPDRFSGHQFPNYSSELNVNALLLGDSALYLCASSFLTGGTLGANVLTFGAGSRLTVL.